The 32 T cell receptor beta chains listed next were all sequenced from one sample in a study of T-cell reconstitution after alpha-beta-depleted transplantation in children. Preparing the TCRbeta library involved the use of unique molecular identifiers. One entry per CDR3 protein, called by TCRdb with MiXCR from the PCR reads. The profile shows around 360,000 distinct CDR3 sequences, 10% of them singletons. Sample: PBMCs from the stem cell graft donor, taken from the stem cell graft. These receptors all stem from a human donor who donated a stem cell graft to a child with acute lymphoblastic leukemia.

J is TRBJ2-2 and V is TRBV5-1; D may be TRBD1 (5 bases). Deletions cut 5 bases from V and 5 bases from J, with 19 bases between. Germline loops: CDR1 SGHRS, CDR2 YFSETQ. The CDR3 is made up of 16 amino acids. As DNA, the CDR3 is TGCGCCAGCAGTCGAACCATCAGGGTGAGGACCGGGGAGCTGTTTTTT. This encodes CASSRTIRVRTGELFF.

V gene TRBV3-1 combines with J gene TRBJ2-1; TRBD1 matches at 9 bases. CDR1 LGHDT and CDR2 YNNKEL come from the germline V gene (reference sequence). The CDR3 sequence is 19 residues long. With 6 bases clipped from V and 3 bases from J, the junction kept 18 bases outside the gene matches. In DNA form, the CDR3 reads TGTGCCAGCAGTTTTATCCGCTGGGGAGGGACAGGGTACTACAATGAGCAGTTCTTC. This sequence encodes CASSFIRWGGTGYYNEQFF.

This clonotype was picked up a small number of times. This chain connects TRBV13 to TRBJ2-2, with D maybe TRBD2 (6 bases). Germline V gives CDR1 PRHDT, CDR2 FYEKMQ (reference sequence). Between the trimmed V and J ends, which lost 3 bases and 8 bases, there was a span of 16 bases. This CDR3 region has 15 residues. CDR3 sequence reads: CASSFLGGMGGELFF. CDR3 in DNA: TGTGCCAGCAGCTTCCTCGGAGGGATGGGGGGGGAGCTGTTTTTT.

This clonotype has a count of ten or more. This chain uses TRBV5-6 with TRBJ2-1, with 11 positions matching TRBD2. The V and J ends lost 5 bases and 5 bases, in that order; junction bases with no gene match: 6. Per germline, CDR1 SGHDT and CDR2 YYEEEE. The CDR3 runs 15 residues. The CDR3 sequence is CASRLAGEGDNEQFF. The CDR3 coding sequence is TGTGCCAGCAGACTAGCGGGAGAGGGGGACAATGAGCAGTTCTTC. Together with reference TRBV5-6 and TRBJ2-1, the CDR3 gives the full variable domain: DAGVTQSPTHLIKTRGQQVTLRCSPKSGHDTVSWYQQALGQGPQFIFQYYEEEERQRGNFPDRFSGHQFPNYSSELNVNALLLGDSALYLCASRLAGEGDNEQFFGPGTRLTVL.

This clonotype was seen at least ten times. The chain recombines TRBV29-1 with TRBJ2-1, with TRBD1 matching over 7 bases. Germline V gene sequence: CDR1 SQVTM, CDR2 ANQGSEA. The CDR3 is 16 amino acids. Trimming at V came to 5 bases and at J to 1 base, leaving 11 bases not matched to a gene. DNA for the CDR3: TGCAGCGTTCCCCTACTTTTGGGACAGTCCTACAATGAGCAGTTCTTC. Protein sequence: CSVPLLLGQSYNEQFF.

V usage is TRBV11-1 and J usage is TRBJ2-1, with 11 positions matching TRBD2. The V and J ends lost 2 bases and 2 bases, in that order; junction bases with no gene match: 8. CDR3 size: 18 residues. Germline V gene sequence: CDR1 SGHAT, CDR2 FQDESV (reference sequence). CDR3 in DNA: TGTGCCAGCAGCTTACCCCCAAGACTAGCGGGAACCTACAATGAGCAGTTCTTC. Its translation: CASSLPPRLAGTYNEQFF.

This clonotype showed up many times. The chain has TRBV7-2 and TRBJ2-1; D is possibly TRBD2 (5 bases). Germline CDR1 is SGHTA and CDR2 is FQGNSA. The CDR3 is 15 residues long. V was clipped by 1 base and J by 6 bases, with 13 bases between them. Written as DNA, the CDR3 is TGTGCCAGCAGCTTAGGGTCTAGCCCCGGCAATGAGCAGTTCTTC. Encoded protein: CASSLGSSPGNEQFF.

This clonotype has just a few counts. The rearrangement joins TRBV28 to TRBJ2-3, with TRBD1 matching 10 bases. This CDR3 comprises 13 residues. Losses at the gene ends were 8 bases for V and 1 base for J; bases not matched to a gene: 0. Germline V gene sequence: CDR1 MDHEN, CDR2 SYDVKM. CDR3 sequence reads: CASGTGGTDTQYF. The CDR3 region has the DNA TGTGCCAGCGGGACAGGGGGCACAGATACGCAGTATTTT.

This clonotype was picked up many times. The chain is built from TRBV7-3 and TRBJ1-2; no definite D call. The CDR3 spans 12 residues. CDR1 is SGHTA and CDR2 is FQGTGA in the germline V gene. Trimming pared 4 bases from V and 7 bases from J, leaving 10 bases between. CDR3 region: CASSSTKGGYTF. As DNA, the CDR3 is TGTGCCAGCAGCTCCACCAAGGGTGGCTACACCTTC.

The chain recombines TRBV27 with TRBJ2-1, with TRBD2 matching 11 bases. Losses at the gene ends were 7 bases for V and 15 bases for J; bases not matched to a gene: 11. This CDR3 region has 13 residues. Per germline, CDR1 MNHEY and CDR2 SMNVEV (reference sequence). The CDR3 is CASTGTSGRLWFF. In DNA, the CDR3 is TGTGCCAGCACCGGCACTAGCGGGAGATTGTGGTTCTTC.

The sample holds a few counts of this clonotype. The chain links TRBV12-3 or TRBV12-4 to TRBJ1-1; D ambiguous. The CDR3 has 12 residues. The V and J ends lost 8 bases and 0 bases respectively, with 7 bases between them. The CDR3 sequence is CASSPVNTEAFF. The CDR3 DNA sequence: TGTGCCAGCTCCCCAGTGAACACTGAAGCTTTCTTT.

Many counts were recorded for this clonotype. The V gene is TRBV6-2 or TRBV6-3, the J gene TRBJ2-7; TRBD1 agrees at 9 bases. V was clipped by 4 bases and J by 2 bases; unmatched bases: 15. There are 18 residues in the CDR3. CDR1 and CDR2 from the germline V gene are MNHEY and SVGEGT. The DNA of the CDR3 is TGTGCCAGCAGTTCTTTCTCGACCGGGACAGGGAGGACCTACGAGCAGTACTTC. Amino acids: CASSSFSTGTGRTYEQYF.

There are a few counts of this clonotype. This chain joins TRBV28 and TRBJ2-1; D is possibly TRBD1 (6 bases). Trimming took off 6 bases at V and 0 bases at J, with 12 bases between the two ends. Germline V gene data show CDR1 as MDHEN and CDR2 as SYDVKM. CDR3 length: 15 residues. Here the CDR3 DNA reads TGTGCCAGCAGACCCCGGGACAACTCCTACAATGAGCAGTTCTTC. As protein: CASRPRDNSYNEQFF.

This clonotype turned up a few times. The chain carries TRBV7-9 and TRBJ2-1; D is undetermined. Trimming took off 0 bases at V and 4 bases at J, with 13 bases between the two ends. Germline V gene sequence: CDR1 SEHNR, CDR2 FQNEAQ (reference sequence). This CDR3 contains 16 residues. As DNA, the CDR3 is TGTGCCAGCAGCTTAGCGTGGGAAGAGCCTTACAATGAGCAGTTCTTC. Amino acid sequence: CASSLAWEEPYNEQFF.

The chain recombines TRBV6-2 or TRBV6-3 with TRBJ2-7; D is undetermined. The germline V and J ends were trimmed by 2 bases and 3 bases, with 11 bases remaining between them. Germline-derived CDR1 and CDR2 are MNHEY and SVGEGT. The CDR3 consists of 14 residues. CDR3 residues: CASSYKVDSYEQYF. As DNA, the CDR3 is TGTGCCAGCAGTTACAAGGTTGATAGCTACGAGCAGTACTTC.

This clonotype was detected only a few times. The J gene is TRBJ2-2, the V gene TRBV7-9; no definite D call. Between the trimmed V and J ends, which lost 4 bases and 1 base, there was a span of 13 bases. The CDR3 consists of 16 residues. Germline V lookup: CDR1 SEHNR, CDR2 FQNEAQ (reference sequence). The CDR3 bases are TGTGCCAGCAGCTCGAGCGCTACCCTGAACACCGGGGAGCTGTTTTTT. It specifies CASSSSATLNTGELFF.

This clonotype was seen only a few times. This sequence joins TRBV5-1 and TRBJ2-3; possible D gene TRBD1, 5 bases. The length of the CDR3 is 15 residues. V was pared by 2 bases and J by 0 bases, with 10 bases between. Germline V gene data show CDR1 as SGHRS and CDR2 as YFSETQ. CDR3 DNA sequence: TGCGCCAGCAGCTTCGCCGACAGAAGCACAGATACGCAGTATTTT. It specifies CASSFADRSTDTQYF.

This chain connects TRBV20-1 to TRBJ1-2; tentatively, D is TRBD1 (5 bases). V shed 0 bases and J shed 4 bases, with 12 bases lying between them. Germline V gene sequence: CDR1 DFQATT, CDR2 SNEGSKA (reference sequence). CDR3 length: 14 residues. In nucleotides, the CDR3 is TGCAGTGCTAGAGATGCCAGGGTGAGCTATGGCTACACCTTC. Encoded protein: CSARDARVSYGYTF.

The rearrangement joins TRBV6-6 to TRBJ1-2, with unresolved D. The CDR3 has 12 amino acids. CDR1 MNHNY and CDR2 SVGAGI come from the germline V gene (reference sequence). The ends were cut back, 6 bases at V and 3 bases at J, with 8 bases in the middle. The CDR3 sequence is CASRGSYYGYTF. The CDR3, as DNA: TGTGCCAGCAGGGGGTCATACTATGGCTACACCTTC.

The sample holds a few counts of this clonotype. The chain is built from TRBV7-9 and TRBJ2-5; TRBD2 matches at 11 bases. The germline CDR1 and CDR2 sequences are SEHNR and FQNEAQ (reference sequence). V trimming: 5 bases; J trimming: 0 bases; junction bases outside the gene matches: 5. This CDR3 has 16 residues. The CDR3 bases are TGTGCCAGCAGCCCGGCTAGCGGGAGGTACCAAGAGACCCAGTACTTC. This sequence encodes CASSPASGRYQETQYF.

This chain uses TRBV28 with TRBJ1-6; D ambiguous. This CDR3 region has 16 residues. Deletions cut 6 bases from V and 4 bases from J, with 16 bases between. In germline, CDR1 is MDHEN, CDR2 SYDVKM. CDR3 bases: TGTGCCAGCAGGACCGGCGGGTTAGTGTATAATTCACCCCTCCACTTT. As protein: CASRTGGLVYNSPLHF.

The chain is built from TRBV7-9 and TRBJ1-1; D might be TRBD1 (6 bases). V lost 7 bases, J lost 6 bases, and 24 bases lay in between. Germline loops: CDR1 SEHNR, CDR2 FQNEAQ (reference sequence). The CDR3 sequence is 16 residues long. The CDR3 sequence: CASTEGEQGLTSEAFF. The CDR3 bases are TGTGCCAGCACCGAGGGGGAGCAGGGTTTAACTTCTGAAGCTTTCTTT.

The V call is TRBV6-1, the J call TRBJ2-7; the match to TRBD2 covers 12 bases. V trimming: 5 bases; J trimming: 5 bases; junction bases outside the gene matches: 7. The CDR3 loop spans 15 amino acids. Germline CDR1 reads MNHNS; CDR2 reads SASEGT. CDR3 sequence reads: CASSPRLAGADEQYF. As DNA, the CDR3 is TGTGCCAGCAGTCCACGACTAGCGGGAGCGGACGAGCAGTACTTC.

This clonotype was counted between two and nine times. The chain couples TRBV4-3 to TRBJ1-1; possible D gene TRBD1, 5 bases. The germline V gene encodes CDR1 LGHNA and CDR2 YSLEER. This CDR3 is 17 amino acids long. V dropped 0 bases and J dropped 4 bases, with 18 bases sitting between them. The CDR3, as DNA: TGCGCCAGCAGCCAAGATCGGAGAAGACAGCGGGGCACTGAAGCTTTCTTT. It specifies CASSQDRRRQRGTEAFF.

The sample holds many counts of this clonotype. The J gene is TRBJ1-2, the V gene TRBV7-9; D is ambiguous. Germline V gives CDR1 SEHNR, CDR2 FQNEAQ (reference sequence). V shed 5 bases and J shed 5 bases, with 9 bases lying between them. The CDR3 extends over 12 amino acids. The CDR3 is CASSLYTYGYTF. The CDR3 DNA is TGTGCCAGCAGCCTGTACACATATGGCTACACCTTC.

This rearrangement joins TRBV28 to TRBJ2-4; maybe TRBD1 (6 bases). V was pared by 1 base and J by 13 bases, with 17 bases between. This CDR3 is 14 amino acids long. The V gene's germline CDR1 is MDHEN and CDR2 SYDVKM. The CDR3, as DNA: TGTGCCAGCAGTTTATCTCTCGTAGGGACATGCCAGTACTTC. Translated: CASSLSLVGTCQYF.

This clonotype was seen a few times. This rearrangement joins TRBV5-1 to TRBJ2-7; tentatively, D is TRBD2 (6 bases). Trimming cost V 0 bases and J 3 bases, with 13 bases left between them. Germline V gives CDR1 SGHRS, CDR2 YFSETQ. There are 15 residues in the CDR3. The CDR3 DNA reads TGCGCCAGCAGCTTGGGTAGCGGCTCTGTCTACGAGCAGTACTTC. It is translated as CASSLGSGSVYEQYF.

DNA for the CDR3: TGCGCCAGCAGCCAAGGTCCAGGGGCTAATCAGCCCCAGCATTTT. Residues: CASSQGPGANQPQHF. The chain couples TRBV4-1 to TRBJ1-5; D might be TRBD1 (6 bases). The ends were cut back, 1 base at V and 4 bases at J, with 11 bases in the middle. Germline V gene lookup returns CDR1 MGHRA and CDR2 YSYEKL. The CDR3 contains 15 residues.

This clonotype was counted between two and nine times. V and J are TRBV3-1 and TRBJ2-7; D may be TRBD2 (6 bases). Germline CDR1 reads LGHDT; CDR2 reads YNNKEL (reference sequence). Between the trimmed V and J ends, which lost 0 bases and 6 bases, there was a span of 12 bases. There are 14 residues in the CDR3. The CDR3, as DNA: TGTGCCAGCAGCCAAGATCTAGCGATGGTCGAGCAGTACTTC. Translated: CASSQDLAMVEQYF.

The chain has TRBV29-1 and TRBJ2-3, with 8 bases matching TRBD2. CDR1 is SQVTM and CDR2 is ANQGSEA in the germline V gene. V lost 3 bases to trimming and J lost 1 base; unmatched junction nucleotides: 3. This CDR3 region has 14 residues. The CDR3 reads CSVDVGRGTDTQYF. Here the CDR3 DNA reads TGCAGCGTTGATGTCGGGAGGGGCACAGATACGCAGTATTTT.

The genes are TRBV29-1 and TRBJ2-2, with a possible D match to TRBD2 (7 bases). This CDR3 is built from 14 residues. Germline CDR1 is SQVTM and CDR2 is ANQGSEA. The V gene lost 5 bases and the J gene lost 5 bases, with 15 bases spanning the gap. CDR3: CSVSAGARTGELFF. DNA for the CDR3: TGCAGCGTTTCTGCGGGGGCGAGGACCGGGGAGCTGTTTTTT.

This clonotype has a handful of counts. The rearrangement joins TRBV20-1 to TRBJ2-7; TRBD1 agrees at 11 bases. Germline V gene sequence: CDR1 DFQATT, CDR2 SNEGSKA (reference sequence). This CDR3 is built from 13 residues. With 6 bases clipped from V and 4 bases from J, the junction kept 5 bases outside the gene matches. The CDR3 DNA follows: TGCAGTGCCCCGGGACAGGGGGATTACGAGCAGTACTTC. It is translated as CSAPGQGDYEQYF.